These 32 T cell receptor beta chains originate from one sample sequenced in a study of regulatory T cells in long-lasting Graves disease. The TCR beta library used iRepertoire HTBI primers with Arm-PCR amplification of CDR3. In TCRdb, the multiplex PCR reads were re-called with MiXCR into one record per CDR3 protein. The sample has 360,000 or so distinct CDR3 sequences; approximately 16% are singletons. Documented time point: newly diagnosed GD, antithyroid drugs for less than 3 months. With RNA extracted from PBMCs as input, the TCR library was made. These sequences were also reported in another study, on T cells in Graves' hyperthyroidism and ophthalmopathy.

The source was peripheral blood mononuclear cells (PBMCs), collected at new diagnosis, from a patient treated with antithyroid drugs. The receptors were gathered from a man in his forties with Graves disease.

The rearrangement links TRBV20-1 to TRBJ2-6; 8 bases align to TRBD1. Losses at the gene ends were 6 bases for V and 0 bases for J; bases not matched to a gene: 4. Germline CDR1 reads DFQATT; CDR2 reads SNEGSKA (reference sequence). CDR3 length equals 15 residues. The CDR3 spells CSAQDRVSGANVLTF. In DNA form, the CDR3 reads TGCAGTGCACAGGACAGGGTCTCTGGGGCCAACGTCCTGACTTTC.

The chain couples TRBV6-4 to TRBJ2-7; 10 bases align to TRBD2. Losses at the gene ends were 7 bases for V and 4 bases for J; bases not matched to a gene: 7. The CDR3 length is 14 residues. Germline CDR1 and CDR2: MRHNA and SNTAGT. CDR3 region: CASNRTSGPYEQYF. DNA of the CDR3: TGTGCCAGCAACCGGACTAGCGGACCTTACGAGCAGTACTTC.

With regard to this clonotype: Just one base apart from a much larger clone, this may be a read error. V and J are TRBV6-2 or TRBV6-3 and TRBJ2-3; D gene ambiguous. The germline V gene has CDR1 MNHEY and CDR2 SVGEGT. This CDR3 contains 14 residues. The CDR3 protein is CASSYGSGSDAQYF. The CDR3 DNA reads TGTGCCAGCAGTTACGGTTCCGGTTCAGATGCGCAGTATTTT.

This clonotype was counted at least ten times. The chain combines TRBV6-1 with TRBJ1-5; D not resolved. Germline V gene lookup returns CDR1 MNHNS and CDR2 SASEGT. CDR3 length: 14 amino acids. V gave up 6 bases and J gave up 0 bases, with 9 bases separating them. In nucleotides, the CDR3 is TGTGCCAGCAGGTCCACAGATAGCAATCAGCCCCAGCATTTT. Encoded protein: CASRSTDSNQPQHF.

This chain connects TRBV5-1 to TRBJ1-1; 9 bases are shared with TRBD1. The CDR3 runs 17 residues. The junction had 12 bases not matched to a gene; V was cut back by 0 bases and J by 6 bases. The germline V gene has CDR1 SGHRS and CDR2 YFSETQ. The CDR3 region has the DNA TGCGCCAGCAGCTTGGTCTTCGTGGGACAGGGTTCCGCTGAAGCTTTCTTT. Translating it yields CASSLVFVGQGSAEAFF.

This clonotype was found many times. The chain carries TRBV18 and TRBJ1-5; D is unclear. Looked up from germline, CDR1 is KGHSH and CDR2 is LQKENI. The CDR3 loop spans 13 amino acids. Trimming left V 3 bases short and J 3 bases short, with 6 bases between. CDR3 in DNA: TGTGCCAGCTCACCCGGGGACAATCAGCCCCAGCATTTT. This gives the protein CASSPGDNQPQHF.

This clonotype occurred a few times. The chain employs TRBV6-5 and TRBJ1-5, with D unresolved. This CDR3 is 13 amino acids long. The V and J ends lost 4 bases and 7 bases respectively, with 11 bases between them. Germline V gene data show CDR1 as MNHEY and CDR2 as SVGAGI. The chain's CDR3 is CASSFGPAQPQHF. The CDR3 nucleotides read TGTGCCAGCAGTTTCGGTCCTGCCCAGCCCCAGCATTTT.

For this clonotype: A much larger clone differs by one base, so this may be a read error. The chain uses TRBV12-3 or TRBV12-4 and TRBJ1-5; D is unresolved. This CDR3 is built from 15 residues. V was clipped by 3 bases and J by 4 bases, with 13 bases between them. The CDR3 is CASSFPAAGNQPQHF. The CDR3 DNA reads TGTGCCAGCAGTTTCCCAGCGGCCGGTAATCAGCCCCAGCATTTT.

This clonotype was detected many times. The V and J genes are TRBV2 and TRBJ1-5, with 7 bases aligning to TRBD1. The junction had 2 bases not matched to a gene; V was cut back by 4 bases and J by 2 bases. CDR3 length: 14 residues. Germline assignment: CDR1 SNHLY and CDR2 FYNNEI. The CDR3 region has the DNA TGTGCCAGCAGTGGGACAGGAGGCAATCAGCCCCAGCATTTT. This encodes CASSGTGGNQPQHF.

This clonotype was seen only a few times. This sequence joins TRBV9 and TRBJ1-5; perhaps TRBD1 as D (5 bases). CDR3 length: 15 amino acids. Between the trimmed V and J ends, which lost 0 bases and 4 bases, there was a span of 11 bases. From germline, CDR1 is SGDLS and CDR2 YYNGEE. The CDR3 coding sequence is TGTGCCAGCAGCGTAGAAGGGGCGACTAATCAGCCCCAGCATTTT. It translates to CASSVEGATNQPQHF.

This clonotype occurred many times. The gene calls are TRBV3-1 and TRBJ2-1; D uncertain. Germline CDR1 LGHDT, CDR2 YNNKEL (reference sequence). V was trimmed by 1 base and J by 0 bases, leaving 10 bases between them. The CDR3 contains 16 residues. The CDR3 DNA follows: TGTGCCAGCAGCCAAGCCCTAAGGAGCTCCTACAATGAGCAGTTCTTC. It is translated as CASSQALRSSYNEQFF.

The chain has TRBV14 and TRBJ2-7; D is tentatively TRBD1 or TRBD2 (5 bases each). Germline-derived CDR1 and CDR2 are SGHDN and FVKESK. Deletions cut 2 bases from V and 4 bases from J, with 18 bases between. The CDR3 contains 16 residues. The DNA of the CDR3 is TGTGCCAGCAGCCAACGGGGCTGGCAGGTGAAATACGAGCAGTACTTC. It yields the protein CASSQRGWQVKYEQYF. The full variable domain, with the rest looked up from reference TRBV14 and TRBJ2-7, is EAGVTQFPSHSVIEKGQTVTLRCDPISGHDNLYWYRRVMGKEIKFLLHFVKESKQDESGMPNNRFLAERTGGTYSTLKVQPAELEDSGVYFCASSQRGWQVKYEQYFGPGTRLTVT.

This clonotype was counted a single time. The chain couples TRBV5-1 to TRBJ2-2; 10 bases line up with TRBD1. Germline lookup yields CDR1 SGHRS and CDR2 YFSETQ. The CDR3 has 14 residues. The V segment lost 4 bases and the J segment 6 bases; nucleotides outside the gene matches: 3. CDR3 sequence reads: CASSRQGAAGELFF. The CDR3 coding sequence is TGCGCCAGCAGCCGACAGGGGGCGGCCGGGGAGCTGTTTTTT. The full variable domain, with the rest looked up from reference TRBV5-1 and TRBJ2-2, is KAGVTQTPRYLIKTRGQQVTLSCSPISGHRSVSWYQQTPGQGLQFLFEYFSETQRNKGNFPGRFSGRQFSNSRSEMNVSTLELGDSALYLCASSRQGAAGELFFGEGSRLTVL.

This clonotype was detected many times. The rearrangement links TRBV6-1 to TRBJ2-2, with D maybe TRBD2 (5 bases). This CDR3 is 15 amino acids long. Germline CDR1 is MNHNS and CDR2 is SASEGT. V was shortened by 5 bases and J by 1 base, with 11 bases between the two germline ends. The CDR3 coding sequence is TGTGCCAGCAGTACCGGGATTCTGAACACCGGGGAGCTGTTTTTT. Translation gives CASSTGILNTGELFF.

A word on this clonotype: A clone one base away is much larger, so this may be a read error. This chain connects TRBV6-2 or TRBV6-3 to TRBJ1-2; 7 nucleotides match TRBD1. Germline CDR1 is MNHEY and CDR2 is SVGEGT. The CDR3 has 12 residues. V was pared by 6 bases and J by 4 bases, with 2 bases of the junction left unmatched. Here the CDR3 DNA reads TGTGCCAGCAGACAGGGGACCTATGGCTACACCTTC. Amino acids: CASRQGTYGYTF.

This clonotype was counted ten times or more. The chain couples TRBV12-3 or TRBV12-4 to TRBJ2-7; D is perhaps TRBD2 (6 bases). Trimming left V 5 bases short and J 0 bases short, with 14 bases between. The CDR3 loop spans 15 amino acids. The CDR3, as DNA: TGTGCCAGCAGTCCCGGCGGGGCGAGCTCCTACGAGCAGTACTTC. It encodes CASSPGGASSYEQYF.

In this sample, this clonotype turned up many times. This rearrangement joins TRBV7-8 to TRBJ2-7; 10 bases line up with TRBD1. CDR3 length equals 15 residues. CDR1 SGHVS and CDR2 FQNEAQ come from the germline V gene. The ends lost 5 bases at V and 4 bases at J; junction bases unmatched: 8. The CDR3 loop is CASSIRQGAGYEQYF. The CDR3 DNA reads TGTGCCAGCAGCATCCGACAGGGGGCGGGGTACGAGCAGTACTTC.

Comment on this clonotype: This may be a read error: a much more frequent sequence differs by one nucleotide. V gene TRBV10-3 combines with J gene TRBJ2-5; 11 nucleotides line up with TRBD2. The V and J ends lost 10 bases and 0 bases, in that order; junction bases with no gene match: 7. Germline-derived CDR1 and CDR2 are ENHRY and SYGVKD. The CDR3 runs to 15 residues. The CDR3 nucleotides read TGTGCCACCCGGGCTAGCGGGGGGAACCAAGAGACCCAGTACTTC. This codes for CATRASGGNQETQYF.

This clonotype was picked up a small number of times. The chain employs TRBV29-1 and TRBJ2-7; 7 bases agree with TRBD2. The CDR3 runs 14 residues. Per the germline V gene, CDR1 is SQVTM and CDR2 is ANQGSEA. After removal of 6 bases from V and 3 bases from J, the junction contained 11 bases not matched to a gene. The CDR3 is CSVAPSGGGYEQYF. For the CDR3, the DNA is TGCAGCGTCGCACCCAGTGGGGGGGGCTACGAGCAGTACTTC.

This clonotype was detected ten times or more. The chain couples TRBV5-1 to TRBJ1-5, with a tentative D call TRBD1 (6 bases). Per germline, CDR1 SGHRS and CDR2 YFSETQ. This CDR3 is built from 16 residues. The V end lost 0 bases, the J end lost 0 bases, and 10 bases lay between the germline ends. CDR3 loop: CASSLGFRGSNQPQHF. The CDR3 DNA follows: TGCGCCAGCAGCTTGGGTTTCAGGGGTAGCAATCAGCCCCAGCATTTT.

This sequence joins TRBV7-9 and TRBJ2-7, with 11 bases lining up with TRBD2. With 8 bases clipped from V and 6 bases from J, the junction kept 6 bases outside the gene matches. The CDR3 has 13 amino acids. Germline lookup yields CDR1 SEHNR and CDR2 FQNEAQ (reference sequence). CDR3 in amino acids: CASGLAGGGEQYF. The CDR3 nucleotides are TGTGCCAGCGGTCTAGCGGGAGGAGGCGAGCAGTACTTC.

On this clonotype itself: A much larger clone differs from this one at a single base, so this may be a read error. The rearrangement uses TRBV14 and TRBJ2-1, with a tentative D call TRBD2 (5 bases). The V end lost 0 bases, the J end lost 3 bases, and 18 bases lay between the germline ends. There are 18 residues in the CDR3. From germline, CDR1 is SGHDN and CDR2 FVKESK. The CDR3 loop reads CASSQEGQALDFYNEQFF. CDR3 sequence (DNA): TGTGCCAGCAGCCAAGAGGGCCAGGCGCTGGACTTCTACAATGAGCAGTTCTTC.

J is TRBJ1-6 and V is TRBV5-5; 9 positions match TRBD1. Germline CDR1 and CDR2: SGHKS and YYEKEE (reference sequence). The CDR3 is made up of 15 amino acids. Trimming at V came to 1 base and at J to 6 bases, leaving 2 bases not matched to a gene. As DNA, the CDR3 is TGTGCCAGCAGCTTGTGGGACAGGGTTAATTCACCCCTCCACTTT. The encoded protein is CASSLWDRVNSPLHF.

This clonotype was counted a few times. This chain connects TRBV4-1 to TRBJ1-6; a possible D gene is TRBD1 (5 bases). CDR1 MGHRA and CDR2 YSYEKL come from the germline V gene. Trimming pared 0 bases from V and 10 bases from J, leaving 13 bases between. The CDR3 contains 15 residues. CDR3 in DNA: TGCGCCAGCAGCCAAGAGGGGGAGTCGGGCTCACCCCTCCACTTT. Translated: CASSQEGESGSPLHF.

This clonotype appeared many times. The chain combines TRBV2 with TRBJ1-4; possible D gene TRBD1, 5 bases. The V end lost 10 bases, the J end lost 6 bases, and 12 bases lay between the germline ends. The CDR3 length is 12 residues. Germline CDR1 is SNHLY and CDR2 is FYNNEI. This CDR3 reads CATTRDDEKLFF. The CDR3 nucleotides are TGTGCCACAACCCGGGACGATGAAAAACTGTTTTTT.

V usage is TRBV5-6 and J usage is TRBJ1-2, with no clear D. The CDR3 contains 14 residues. CDR1 and CDR2 (germline): SGHDT, YYEEEE. The V end was cut by 2 bases, the J end by 5 bases, with 13 bases between. As DNA, the CDR3 is TGTGCCAGCAGCTTTTCCCCGGGGATATATGGCTACACCTTC. Translated: CASSFSPGIYGYTF.

For this clonotype: A far larger clone differs by one base, so this is likely a read error. The V and J genes are TRBV7-9 and TRBJ2-7; the D gene is possibly TRBD1 (5 bases). The CDR3 runs 15 residues. Germline CDR1 SEHNR, CDR2 FQNEAQ (reference sequence). For the CDR3, the DNA is TGCACCAGCAGCCAAGTATTGGACACTCCCTACGAGCAGTACTTC. Residues: CTSSQVLDTPYEQYF.

This CDR3 reads CASGGRRYEQYF. The CDR3 nucleotides read TGTGCCAGCGGGGGACGGCGCTACGAGCAGTACTTC. The V and J genes are TRBV6-1 and TRBJ2-7; D could derive from TRBD1 or TRBD2 (5 bases each). The CDR3 covers 12 residues. Trimming left V 8 bases short and J 3 bases short, with 11 bases between. Germline V lookup: CDR1 MNHNS, CDR2 SASEGT.

This clonotype was observed at least ten times. The rearrangement joins TRBV27 to TRBJ2-3, with D possibly being TRBD1 (5 bases). CDR1 and CDR2 (germline): MNHEY, SMNVEV (reference sequence). Trimming took 5 bases from V and 4 from J, leaving 13 bases between them. The CDR3 loop spans 14 amino acids. DNA of the CDR3: TGTGCCAGCAGTGCCCAGGGTTGGGCAGATACGCAGTATTTT. Translated: CASSAQGWADTQYF.

The chain couples TRBV12-3 or TRBV12-4 to TRBJ1-5; the D is unclear. The V gene lost 2 bases and the J gene lost 7 bases, with 15 bases spanning the gap. The CDR3 is 15 residues long. As DNA, the CDR3 is TGTGCCAGCAGTTTAAGCACAGTTCTTCGGCAGCCCCAGCATTTT. Its protein is CASSLSTVLRQPQHF.

The chain combines TRBV25-1 with TRBJ2-7; perhaps D is TRBD1 or TRBD2 (6 bases each). This CDR3 contains 16 residues. The germline V and J ends were trimmed by 1 base and 4 bases, with 17 bases remaining between them. Germline loops: CDR1 MGHDK, CDR2 SYGVNS. The CDR3 DNA is TGTGCCAGCAGTGAATCCCGTGGGGGGCGGAGGTACGAGCAGTACTTC. Translating gives CASSESRGGRRYEQYF.

This clonotype was recorded at least ten times. This chain uses TRBV7-9 with TRBJ2-7, with 7 bases lining up with TRBD1. With 2 bases clipped from V and 1 base from J, the junction kept 2 bases outside the gene matches. The CDR3 totals 14 residues. The V gene's germline CDR1 is SEHNR and CDR2 FQNEAQ (reference sequence). The CDR3: CASSLQQGSYEQYF. The CDR3 nucleotides read TGTGCCAGCAGCTTACAACAGGGGTCCTACGAGCAGTACTTC.